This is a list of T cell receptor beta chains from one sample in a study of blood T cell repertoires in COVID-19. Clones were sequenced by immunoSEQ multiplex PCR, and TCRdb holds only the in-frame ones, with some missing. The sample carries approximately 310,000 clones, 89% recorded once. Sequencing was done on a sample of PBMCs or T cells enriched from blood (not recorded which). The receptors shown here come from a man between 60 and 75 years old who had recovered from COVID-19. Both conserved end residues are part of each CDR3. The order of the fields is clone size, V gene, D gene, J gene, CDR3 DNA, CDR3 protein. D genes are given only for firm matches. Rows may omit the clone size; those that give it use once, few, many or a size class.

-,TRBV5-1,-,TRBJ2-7,TGCGCCAGCAGCTTGGACGCTGGAGGAGTTTACGAGCAGTACTTC,CASSLDAGGVYEQYF
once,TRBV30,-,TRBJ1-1,TGTGCCTGGACACCCCTCCGGACCCGGGGGACTGAAGCTTTCTTT,CAWTPLRTRGTEAFF
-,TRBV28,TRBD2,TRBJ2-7,TGTGCCAGCAGTACCCCGGGGGGATCCTCCTACGAGCAGTACTTC,CASSTPGGSSYEQYF
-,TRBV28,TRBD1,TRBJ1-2,TGTGCCAGCAGTTCAGGGACAGGGGTCGGTGGCTACACCTTC,CASSSGTGVGGYTF
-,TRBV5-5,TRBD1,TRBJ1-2,TGTGCCAGCAGCTTGGCCTCAGCAGGACAGGGGTTCAATGGCTACACCTTC,CASSLASAGQGFNGYTF
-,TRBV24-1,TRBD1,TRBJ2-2,TGTGCCACCAGTGATTGGAAGAGAGGGGGCGGCGGGGAGCTGTTTTTT,CATSDWKRGGGGELFF
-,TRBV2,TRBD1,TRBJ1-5,TGTGCCAGCAGCATACAGGGACAGGGCAATCAGCCCCAGCATTTT,CASSIQGQGNQPQHF
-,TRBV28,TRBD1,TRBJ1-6,TGTGCCAGCAGTTTGAAGGCCCCCGCCCAGGGGGCCCTCCACTTT,CASSLKAPAQGALHF
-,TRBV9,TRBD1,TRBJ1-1,TGTGCCAGCAGCGTGACAGGGGGCGGCACTGAAGCTTTCTTT,CASSVTGGGTEAFF
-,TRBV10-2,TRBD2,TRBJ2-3,TGCGCCAGCACGAAGGGGACTAGCGGGAGGAACACAGATACGCAGTATTTT,CASTKGTSGRNTDTQYF
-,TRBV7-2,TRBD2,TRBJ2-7,TGTGCCAGCAGCCCTGGGACTAGCGGACGCTCCTACGAGCAGTACTTC,CASSPGTSGRSYEQYF
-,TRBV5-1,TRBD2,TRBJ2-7,TGCGCCAGCAGCTGGACTAGCGCCTACGAGCAGTACTTC,CASSWTSAYEQYF
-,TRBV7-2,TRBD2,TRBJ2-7,TGTGCCAGCAGCCCCCGCGGGGGGTATTACGAGCAGTACTTC,CASSPRGGYYEQYF
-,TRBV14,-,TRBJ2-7,TGTGCCAGCAGCCGAGAGGGGGGCTCCTACGAGCAGTACTTC,CASSREGGSYEQYF
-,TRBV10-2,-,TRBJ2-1,TGCGCCAGCAGTTACGGCGGCCTCAACAATGAGCAGTTCTTC,CASSYGGLNNEQFF
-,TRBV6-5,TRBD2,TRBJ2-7,TGTGCCACCGGGGGGGCGGGATTCAGCTCCTACGAGCAGTACTTC,CATGGAGFSSYEQYF
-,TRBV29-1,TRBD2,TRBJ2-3,TGCAGCGTGGGACTAGCGGGATTGTTCACAGATACGCAGTATTTT,CSVGLAGLFTDTQYF
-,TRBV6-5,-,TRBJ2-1,TGTGCCAGCAGTTACACTAACCGCCCCTACAATGAGCAGTTCTTC,CASSYTNRPYNEQFF
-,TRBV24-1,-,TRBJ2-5,TGTGCCACCAGTGGGCACGGGAGCTCGAAAGAGACCCAGTACTTC,CATSGHGSSKETQYF